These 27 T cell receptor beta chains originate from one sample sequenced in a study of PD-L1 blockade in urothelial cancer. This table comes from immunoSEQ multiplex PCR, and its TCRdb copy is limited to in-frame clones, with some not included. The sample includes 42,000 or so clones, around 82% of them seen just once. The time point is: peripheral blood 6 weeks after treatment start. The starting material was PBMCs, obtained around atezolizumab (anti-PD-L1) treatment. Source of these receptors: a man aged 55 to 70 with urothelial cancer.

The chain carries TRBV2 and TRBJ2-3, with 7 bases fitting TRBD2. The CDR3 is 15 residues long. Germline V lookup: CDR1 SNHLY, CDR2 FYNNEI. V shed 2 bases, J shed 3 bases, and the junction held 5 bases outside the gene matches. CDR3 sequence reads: CASSEYGGWTDTQYF. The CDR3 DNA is TGTGCCAGCAGTGAATACGGGGGGTGGACAGATACGCAGTATTTT.

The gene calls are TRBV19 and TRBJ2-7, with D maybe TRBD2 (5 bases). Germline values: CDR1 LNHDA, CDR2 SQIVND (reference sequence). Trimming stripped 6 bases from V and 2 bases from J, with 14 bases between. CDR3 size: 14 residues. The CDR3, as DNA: TGTGCCAGTAGCAACACGGGATCCCCCTACGAGCAGTACTTC. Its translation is CASSNTGSPYEQYF.

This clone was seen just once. The CDR3: CASSFVRGAGGNTIYF. DNA for the CDR3: TGTGCCAGCAGTTTCGTCCGGGGGGCAGGTGGAAACACCATATATTTT. The chain employs TRBV28 and TRBJ1-3, with D possibly matching TRBD1 (6 bases). V lost 3 bases, J lost 3 bases, and 15 bases lay in between. The germline V gene has CDR1 MDHEN and CDR2 SYDVKM. The CDR3 totals 16 residues.

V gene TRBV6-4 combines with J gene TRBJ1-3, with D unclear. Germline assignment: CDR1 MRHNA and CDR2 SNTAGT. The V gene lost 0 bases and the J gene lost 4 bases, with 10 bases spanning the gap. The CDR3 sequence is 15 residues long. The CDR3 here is CASSDSWASGNTIYF. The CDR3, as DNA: TGTGCCAGCAGTGACTCGTGGGCCTCGGGAAACACCATATATTTT.

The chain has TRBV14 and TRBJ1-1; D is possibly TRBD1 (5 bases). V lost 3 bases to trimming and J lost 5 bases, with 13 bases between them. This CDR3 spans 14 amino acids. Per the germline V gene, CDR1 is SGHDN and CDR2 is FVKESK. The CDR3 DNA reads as TGTGCCAGCAGCCAGACTGGAGCAGGGACTGAAGCTTTCTTT. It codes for CASSQTGAGTEAFF.

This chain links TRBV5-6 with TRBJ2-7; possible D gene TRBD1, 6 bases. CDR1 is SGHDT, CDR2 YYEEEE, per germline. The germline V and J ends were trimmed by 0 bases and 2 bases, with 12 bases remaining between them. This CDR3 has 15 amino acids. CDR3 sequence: CASSLAGAGAYEQYF. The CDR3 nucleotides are TGTGCCAGCAGCTTGGCAGGGGCAGGGGCCTACGAGCAGTACTTC.

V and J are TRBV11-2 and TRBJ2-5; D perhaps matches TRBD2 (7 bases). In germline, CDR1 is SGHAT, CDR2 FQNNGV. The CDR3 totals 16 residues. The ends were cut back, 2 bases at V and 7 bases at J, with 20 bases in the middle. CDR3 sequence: CASSLLGGAPKGTQYF. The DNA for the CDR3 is TGTGCCAGCAGCTTATTAGGGGGGGCCCCCAAAGGGACCCAGTACTTC.

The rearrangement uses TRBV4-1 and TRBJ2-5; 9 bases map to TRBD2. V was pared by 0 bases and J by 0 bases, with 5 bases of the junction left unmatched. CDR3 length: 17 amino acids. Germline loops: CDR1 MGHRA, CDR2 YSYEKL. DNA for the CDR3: TGCGCCAGCAGCCAAGATGTTGCGGGAGGGTACCAAGAGACCCAGTACTTC. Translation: CASSQDVAGGYQETQYF.

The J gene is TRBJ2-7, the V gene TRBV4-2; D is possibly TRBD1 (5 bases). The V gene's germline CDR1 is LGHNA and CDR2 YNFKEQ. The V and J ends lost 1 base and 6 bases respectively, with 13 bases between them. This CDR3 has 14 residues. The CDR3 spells CASSQAGGRAEQYF. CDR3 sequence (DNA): TGTGCCAGCAGCCAAGCTGGTGGCAGGGCCGAGCAGTACTTC.

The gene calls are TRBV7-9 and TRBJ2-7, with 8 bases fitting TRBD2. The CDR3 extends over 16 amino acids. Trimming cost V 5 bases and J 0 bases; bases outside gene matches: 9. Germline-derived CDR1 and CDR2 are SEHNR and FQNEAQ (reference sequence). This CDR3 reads CASSTSPSGSSYEQYF. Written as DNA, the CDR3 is TGTGCCAGCAGCACAAGCCCGAGCGGGAGCTCCTACGAGCAGTACTTC.

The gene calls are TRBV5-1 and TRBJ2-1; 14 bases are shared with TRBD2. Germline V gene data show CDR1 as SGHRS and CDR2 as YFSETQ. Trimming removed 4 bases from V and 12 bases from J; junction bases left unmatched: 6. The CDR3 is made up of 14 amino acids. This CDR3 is CASSLGTSGSWQFF. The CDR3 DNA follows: TGCGCCAGCAGCCTTGGGACTAGCGGGAGTTGGCAGTTCTTC.

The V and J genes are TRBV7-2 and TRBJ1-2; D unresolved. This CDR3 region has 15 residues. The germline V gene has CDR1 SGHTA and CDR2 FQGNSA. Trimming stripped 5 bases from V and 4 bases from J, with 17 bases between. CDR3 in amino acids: CASSPSSETPYGYTF. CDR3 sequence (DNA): TGTGCCAGCAGCCCCTCTTCAGAAACACCCTATGGCTACACCTTC. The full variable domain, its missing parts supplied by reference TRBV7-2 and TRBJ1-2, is GAGVSQSPSNKVTEKGKDVELRCDPISGHTALYWYRQSLGQGLEFLIYFQGNSAPDKSGLPSDRFSAERTGGSVSTLTIQRTQQEDSAVYLCASSPSSETPYGYTFGSGTRLTVV.

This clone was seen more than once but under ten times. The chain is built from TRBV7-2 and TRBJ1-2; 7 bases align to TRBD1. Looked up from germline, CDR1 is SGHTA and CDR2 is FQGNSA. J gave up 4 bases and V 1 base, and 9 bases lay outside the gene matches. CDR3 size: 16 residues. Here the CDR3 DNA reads TGTGCCAGCAGCTTAGGACCGGGACAGATATTCTATGGCTACACCTTC. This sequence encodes CASSLGPGQIFYGYTF.

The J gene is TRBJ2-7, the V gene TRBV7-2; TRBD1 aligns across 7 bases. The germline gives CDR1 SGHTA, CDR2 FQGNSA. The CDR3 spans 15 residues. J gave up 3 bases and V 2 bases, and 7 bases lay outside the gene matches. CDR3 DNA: TGTGCCAGCAGCTTATTTGGGACAGATATCTACGAGCAGTACTTC. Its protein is CASSLFGTDIYEQYF.

The CDR3 reads CASSLGLSDRGPEKLFF. In DNA form, the CDR3 reads TGTGCCAGCAGCTTGGGACTCTCGGACAGGGGTCCTGAAAAACTGTTTTTT. The V gene is TRBV5-4, the J gene TRBJ1-4, with 9 bases aligning to TRBD1. CDR3 length: 17 amino acids. The ends lost 0 bases at V and 7 bases at J; junction bases unmatched: 10. The germline V gene encodes CDR1 SGHNT and CDR2 YYREEE (reference sequence).

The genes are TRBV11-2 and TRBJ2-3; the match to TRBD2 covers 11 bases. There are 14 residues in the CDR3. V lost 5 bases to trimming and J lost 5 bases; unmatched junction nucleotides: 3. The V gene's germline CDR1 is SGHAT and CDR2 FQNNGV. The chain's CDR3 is CASSKTSGGDTQYF. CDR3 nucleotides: TGTGCCAGCAGCAAAACTAGCGGGGGAGATACGCAGTATTTT.

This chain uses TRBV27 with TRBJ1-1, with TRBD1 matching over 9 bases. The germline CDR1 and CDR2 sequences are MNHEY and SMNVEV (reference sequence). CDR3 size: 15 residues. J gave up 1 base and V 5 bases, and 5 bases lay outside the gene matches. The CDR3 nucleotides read TGTGCCAGCAGTCCCCACAGGGGGCAGAACACTGAAGCTTTCTTT. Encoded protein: CASSPHRGQNTEAFF.

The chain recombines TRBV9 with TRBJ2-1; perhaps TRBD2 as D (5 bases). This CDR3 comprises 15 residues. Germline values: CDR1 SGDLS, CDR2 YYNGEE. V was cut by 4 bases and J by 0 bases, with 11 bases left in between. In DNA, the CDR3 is TGTGCCAGCAGCTTTAGCGAGAGCTCCTACAATGAGCAGTTCTTC. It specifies CASSFSESSYNEQFF. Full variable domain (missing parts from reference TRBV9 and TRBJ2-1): DSGVTQTPKHLITATGQRVTLRCSPRSGDLSVYWYQQSLDQGLQFLIQYYNGEERAKGNILERFSAQQFPDLHSELNLSSLELGDSALYFCASSFSESSYNEQFFGPGTRLTVL.

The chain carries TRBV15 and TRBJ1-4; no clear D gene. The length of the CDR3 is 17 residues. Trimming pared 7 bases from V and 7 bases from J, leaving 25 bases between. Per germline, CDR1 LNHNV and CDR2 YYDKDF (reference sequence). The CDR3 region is CATTSEAPYREFEKLFF. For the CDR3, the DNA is TGTGCCACCACCTCCGAGGCACCCTATCGGGAATTTGAAAAACTGTTTTTT. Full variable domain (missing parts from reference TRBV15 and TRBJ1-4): DAMVIQNPRYQVTQFGKPVTLSCSQTLNHNVMYWYQQKSSQAPKLLFHYYDKDFNNEADTPDNFQSRRPNTSFCFLDIRSPGLGDTAMYLCATTSEAPYREFEKLFFGSGTQLSVL.

CDR3 in amino acids: CASSPLLEDTGELFF. CDR3 in DNA: TGTGCCAGCAGCCCACTTCTAGAGGACACCGGGGAGCTGTTTTTT. This chain links TRBV5-6 with TRBJ2-2; no definite D call. This CDR3 contains 15 residues. Trimming left V 4 bases short and J 3 bases short, with 13 bases between. Germline V gives CDR1 SGHDT, CDR2 YYEEEE.

CDR3 sequence reads: CASSLIGQGVHTEAFF. CDR3 DNA sequence: TGTGCCAGCAGCCTAATTGGACAGGGAGTCCACACTGAAGCTTTCTTT. The rearrangement links TRBV2 to TRBJ1-1; the match to TRBD1 covers 8 bases. The CDR3 is made up of 16 amino acids. V was clipped by 6 bases and J by 3 bases; unmatched bases: 12. Per germline, CDR1 SNHLY and CDR2 FYNNEI.

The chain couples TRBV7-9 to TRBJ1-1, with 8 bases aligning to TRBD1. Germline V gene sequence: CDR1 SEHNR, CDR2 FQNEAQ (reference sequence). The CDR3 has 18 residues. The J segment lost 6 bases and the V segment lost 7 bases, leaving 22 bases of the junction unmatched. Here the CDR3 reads CASTTTGGRYLENAEAFF. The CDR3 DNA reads TGTGCCAGCACTACTACAGGGGGTAGGTACCTTGAAAACGCTGAAGCTTTCTTT.

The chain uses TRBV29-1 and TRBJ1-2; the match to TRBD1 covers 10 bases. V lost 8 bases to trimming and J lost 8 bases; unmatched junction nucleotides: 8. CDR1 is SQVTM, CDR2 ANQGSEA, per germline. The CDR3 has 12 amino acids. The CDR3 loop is CSIDRGRRGYTF. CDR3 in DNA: TGCAGCATCGACAGGGGGCGCAGGGGCTACACCTTC.

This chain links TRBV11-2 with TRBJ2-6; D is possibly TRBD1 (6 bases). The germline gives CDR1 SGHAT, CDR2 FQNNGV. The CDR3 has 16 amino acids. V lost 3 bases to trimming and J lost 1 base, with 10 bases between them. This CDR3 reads CASSLGRGSGANVLTF. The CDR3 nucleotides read TGTGCCAGCAGCTTGGGCAGGGGTTCTGGGGCCAACGTCCTGACTTTC. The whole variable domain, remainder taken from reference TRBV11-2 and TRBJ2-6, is EAGVAQSPRYKIIEKRQSVAFWCNPISGHATLYWYQQILGQGPKLLIQFQNNGVVDDSQLPKDRFSAERLKGVDSTLKIQPAKLEDSAVYLCASSLGRGSGANVLTFGAGSRLTVL.

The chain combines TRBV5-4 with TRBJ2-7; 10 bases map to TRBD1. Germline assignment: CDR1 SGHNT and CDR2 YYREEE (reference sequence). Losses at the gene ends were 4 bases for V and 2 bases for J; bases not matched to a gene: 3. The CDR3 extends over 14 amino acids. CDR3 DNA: TGTGCCAGCAGCCCTGGACAGGGGGCCTACGAGCAGTACTTC. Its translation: CASSPGQGAYEQYF.

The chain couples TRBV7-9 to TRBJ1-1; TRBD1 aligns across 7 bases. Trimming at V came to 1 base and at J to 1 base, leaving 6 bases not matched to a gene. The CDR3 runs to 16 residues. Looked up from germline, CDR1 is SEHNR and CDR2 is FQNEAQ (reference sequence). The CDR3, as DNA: TGTGCCAGCAGCTTAGGGACAGGTGGCAAGAACACTGAAGCTTTCTTT. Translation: CASSLGTGGKNTEAFF.

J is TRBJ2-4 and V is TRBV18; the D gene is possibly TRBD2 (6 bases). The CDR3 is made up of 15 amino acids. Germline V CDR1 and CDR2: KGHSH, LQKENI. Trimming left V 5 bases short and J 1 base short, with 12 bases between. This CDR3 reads CASSGTSQAKNIQYF. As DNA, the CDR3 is TGTGCCAGCTCAGGCACTAGCCAGGCCAAAAACATTCAGTACTTC.